This entry is about one T cell receptor (beta chain). Its specificity is unknown. Genomic DNA of every subset was divided equally among multiple immunoSEQ plates. The method was immunoSEQ multiplex PCR; TCRdb's version includes in-frame clones alone and lacks a portion of them. The sample lists more than 2,000,000 clones, approximately 90% seen once, with around 0.14% in the top ten. Germline V gene data show CDR1 as LNHDA and CDR2 as SQIVND (reference sequence). CDR3 size: 18 residues. With 4 bases removed from V and 3 bases from J, the gap between germline ends came to 24 bases. These data come from a study of shared clonotypes between healthy human individuals. Whole-study findings and limits: Having only a few donors restricted how much genetic and exposure-history diversity was captured.

In the CD4+ fraction, cells were divided into CD45RA+ naive and CD45RA-negative memory subsets. The sample consisted of naive CD4+ T cells sorted from blood. Indicated subset: CD45RA+ positively selected. The sequence came from a man between 18 and 29 years old in good health. The chain joins TRBV19 to TRBJ1-1; weak D call: TRBD1 (6 bases). The CDR3 is CASSTQTTGREIHTEAFF. The CDR3, as DNA: TGTGCCAGTAGTACGCAAACCACAGGGAGAGAAATACACACTGAAGCTTTCTTT.